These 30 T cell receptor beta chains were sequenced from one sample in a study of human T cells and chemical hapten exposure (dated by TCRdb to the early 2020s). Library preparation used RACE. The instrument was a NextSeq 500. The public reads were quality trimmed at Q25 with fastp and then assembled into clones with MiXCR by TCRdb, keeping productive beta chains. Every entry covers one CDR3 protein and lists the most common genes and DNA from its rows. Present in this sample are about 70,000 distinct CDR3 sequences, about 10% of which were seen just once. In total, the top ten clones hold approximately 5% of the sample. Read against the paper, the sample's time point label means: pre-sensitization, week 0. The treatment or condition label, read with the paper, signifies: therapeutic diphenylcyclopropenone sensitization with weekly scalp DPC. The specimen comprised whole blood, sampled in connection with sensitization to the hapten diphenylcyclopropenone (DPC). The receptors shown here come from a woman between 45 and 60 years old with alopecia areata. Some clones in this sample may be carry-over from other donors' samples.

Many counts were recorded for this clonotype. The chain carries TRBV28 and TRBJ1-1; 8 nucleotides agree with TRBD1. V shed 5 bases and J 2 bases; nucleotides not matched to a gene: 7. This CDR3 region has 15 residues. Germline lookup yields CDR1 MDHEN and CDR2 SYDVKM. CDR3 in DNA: TGTGCCAGCAGTCCGCACAGGGGGGGAAACACTGAAGCTTTCTTT. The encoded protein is CASSPHRGGNTEAFF.

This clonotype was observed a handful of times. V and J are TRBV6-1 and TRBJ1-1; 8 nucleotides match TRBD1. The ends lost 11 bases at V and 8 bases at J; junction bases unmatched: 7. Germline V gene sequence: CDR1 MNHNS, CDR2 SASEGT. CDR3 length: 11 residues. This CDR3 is CAGKRTGEAFF. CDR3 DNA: TGTGCCGGAAAGAGGACAGGGGAAGCTTTCTTT.

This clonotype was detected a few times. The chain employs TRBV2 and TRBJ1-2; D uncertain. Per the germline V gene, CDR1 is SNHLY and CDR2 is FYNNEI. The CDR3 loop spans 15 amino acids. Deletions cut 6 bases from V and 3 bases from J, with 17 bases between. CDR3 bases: TGTGCCAGCAGGACTCGACAACCAGGCGACTATGGCTACACCTTC. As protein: CASRTRQPGDYGYTF.

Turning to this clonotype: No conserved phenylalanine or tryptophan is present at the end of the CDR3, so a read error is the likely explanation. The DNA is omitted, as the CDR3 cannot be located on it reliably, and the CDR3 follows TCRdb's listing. CDR3 sequence reads: CASSSLEQYL. V gene TRBV12-1 combines with J gene TRBJ2-7. TRBV12-1 is a known pseudogene. A total of 10 residues make up the CDR3, ends included.

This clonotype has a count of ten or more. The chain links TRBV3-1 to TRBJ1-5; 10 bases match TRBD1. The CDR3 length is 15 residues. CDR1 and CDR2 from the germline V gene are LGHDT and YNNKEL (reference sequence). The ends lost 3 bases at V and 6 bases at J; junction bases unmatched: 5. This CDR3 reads CASSQEGQGIQPQHF. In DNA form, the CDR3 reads TGTGCCAGCAGCCAGGAGGGACAGGGGATTCAGCCCCAGCATTTT.

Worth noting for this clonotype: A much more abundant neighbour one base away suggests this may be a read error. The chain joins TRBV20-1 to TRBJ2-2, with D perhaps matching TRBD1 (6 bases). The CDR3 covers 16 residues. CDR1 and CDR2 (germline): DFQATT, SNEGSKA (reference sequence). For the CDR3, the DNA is TGCAGTGTCCGCCCACACACTAAGAAGGGGGTCGGGGAGCTGGTTTTT. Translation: CSVRPHTKKGVGELVF.

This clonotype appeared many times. The CDR3 DNA follows: TGTGCCAGCACTATGAACACTGAAGCTTTCTTT. Translation: CASTMNTEAFF. V gene TRBV6-1 combines with J gene TRBJ1-1; D not resolved. Trimming cost V 7 bases and J 0 bases, with 3 bases left between them. This CDR3 is built from 11 residues. The V gene's germline CDR1 is MNHNS and CDR2 SASEGT.

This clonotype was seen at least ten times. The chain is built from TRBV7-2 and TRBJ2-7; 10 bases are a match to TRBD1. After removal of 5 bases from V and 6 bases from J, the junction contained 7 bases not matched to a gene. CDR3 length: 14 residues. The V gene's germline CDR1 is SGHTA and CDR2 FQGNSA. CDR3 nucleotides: TGTGCCAGCAGCGGAGACAGGGGGCTCCGCGAGCAGTACTTC. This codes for CASSGDRGLREQYF.

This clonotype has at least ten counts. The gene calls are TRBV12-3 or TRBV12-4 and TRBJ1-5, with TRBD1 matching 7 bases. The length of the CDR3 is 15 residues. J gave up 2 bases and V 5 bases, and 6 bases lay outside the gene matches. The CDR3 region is CASSPRQGGNQPQHF. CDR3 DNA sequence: TGTGCCAGCAGTCCCAGACAGGGCGGCAATCAGCCCCAGCATTTT.

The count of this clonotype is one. DNA for the CDR3: TGTGCCAGCAGCACTGACCCAGACTACGAGCAGTACTTC. It translates to CASSTDPDYEQYF. V usage is TRBV9 and J usage is TRBJ2-7; D remains ambiguous. The CDR3 is 13 amino acids. Trimming stripped 4 bases from V and 3 bases from J, with 11 bases between. Germline-derived CDR1 and CDR2 are SGDLS and YYNGEE.

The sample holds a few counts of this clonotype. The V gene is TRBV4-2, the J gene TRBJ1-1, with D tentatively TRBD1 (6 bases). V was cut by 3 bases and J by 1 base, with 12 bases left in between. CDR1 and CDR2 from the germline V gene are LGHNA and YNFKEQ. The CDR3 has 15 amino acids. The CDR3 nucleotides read TGTGCCAGCAGCCATCAGGGGCTAACGAACACTGAAGCTTTCTTT. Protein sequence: CASSHQGLTNTEAFF.

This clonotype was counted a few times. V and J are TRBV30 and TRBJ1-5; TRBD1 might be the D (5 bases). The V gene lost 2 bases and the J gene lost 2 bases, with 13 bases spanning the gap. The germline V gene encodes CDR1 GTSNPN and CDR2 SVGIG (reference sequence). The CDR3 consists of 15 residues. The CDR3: CAWSTNGGGNQPQHF. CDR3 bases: TGTGCCTGGAGTACCAATGGAGGGGGCAATCAGCCCCAGCATTTT.

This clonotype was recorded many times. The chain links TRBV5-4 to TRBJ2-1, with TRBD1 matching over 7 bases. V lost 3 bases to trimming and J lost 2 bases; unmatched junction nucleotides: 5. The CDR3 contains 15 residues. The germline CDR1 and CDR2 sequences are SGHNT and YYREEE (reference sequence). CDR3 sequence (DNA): TGTGCCAGCAGCTCCCGACAGGGTACCTACAATGAGCAGTTCTTC. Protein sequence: CASSSRQGTYNEQFF.

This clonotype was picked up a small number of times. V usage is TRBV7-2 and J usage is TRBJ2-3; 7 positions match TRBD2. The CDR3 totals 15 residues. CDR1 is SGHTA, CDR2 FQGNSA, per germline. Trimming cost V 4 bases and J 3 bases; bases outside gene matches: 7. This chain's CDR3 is CASSSRGLETDTQYF. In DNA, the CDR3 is TGTGCCAGCAGCTCTCGAGGACTAGAAACAGATACGCAGTATTTT.

The DNA for the CDR3 is TGTGCCAGTAGTCAAGGACAAGGAACGAACTATGGCTACACCTTC. Its translation is CASSQGQGTNYGYTF. The rearrangement links TRBV19 to TRBJ1-2; possibly TRBD1 for D (5 bases). There are 15 residues in the CDR3. Germline CDR1 and CDR2: LNHDA and SQIVND (reference sequence). Between the trimmed V and J ends, which lost 5 bases and 2 bases, there was a span of 15 bases.

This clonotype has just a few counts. CDR3 coding DNA: TGTGCCAGCAGTCGACAGTTATCTGGGGCCAACGTCCTGACTTTC. Protein product: CASSRQLSGANVLTF. V and J are TRBV27 and TRBJ2-6; D might be TRBD1 (5 bases). Trimming took 5 bases from V and 1 from J, leaving 9 bases between them. The CDR3 is 15 residues long. Germline V gene sequence: CDR1 MNHEY, CDR2 SMNVEV (reference sequence).

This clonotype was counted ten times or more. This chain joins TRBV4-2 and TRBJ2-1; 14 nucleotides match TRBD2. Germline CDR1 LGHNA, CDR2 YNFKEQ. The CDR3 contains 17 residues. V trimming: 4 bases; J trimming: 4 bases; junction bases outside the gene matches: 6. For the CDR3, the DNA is TGTGCCAGCAGCCGAGGGCGACTAGCGGGAGGGTACAATGAGCAGTTCTTC. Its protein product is CASSRGRLAGGYNEQFF.

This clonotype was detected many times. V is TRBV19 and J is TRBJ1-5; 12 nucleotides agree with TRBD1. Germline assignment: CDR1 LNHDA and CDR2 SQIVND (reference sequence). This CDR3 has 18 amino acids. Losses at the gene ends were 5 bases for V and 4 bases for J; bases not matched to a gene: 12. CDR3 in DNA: TGTGCCAGTAGTCCGGAAGGGACAGGGGGCAGACTAAATCAGCCCCAGCATTTT. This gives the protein CASSPEGTGGRLNQPQHF.

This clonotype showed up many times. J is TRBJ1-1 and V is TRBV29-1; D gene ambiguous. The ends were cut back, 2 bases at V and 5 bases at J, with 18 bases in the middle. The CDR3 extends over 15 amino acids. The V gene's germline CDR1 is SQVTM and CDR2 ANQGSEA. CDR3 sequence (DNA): TGCAGCGTTGAAACCCTCCGGGCCCTAGCGACTGAAGCTTTCTTT. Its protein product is CSVETLRALATEAFF.

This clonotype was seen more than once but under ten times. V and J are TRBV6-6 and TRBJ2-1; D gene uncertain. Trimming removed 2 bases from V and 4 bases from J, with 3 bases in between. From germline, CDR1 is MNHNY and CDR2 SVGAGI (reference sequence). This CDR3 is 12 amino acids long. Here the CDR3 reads CASSYGYNEQFF. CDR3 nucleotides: TGTGCCAGCAGTTACGGTTACAATGAGCAGTTCTTC.

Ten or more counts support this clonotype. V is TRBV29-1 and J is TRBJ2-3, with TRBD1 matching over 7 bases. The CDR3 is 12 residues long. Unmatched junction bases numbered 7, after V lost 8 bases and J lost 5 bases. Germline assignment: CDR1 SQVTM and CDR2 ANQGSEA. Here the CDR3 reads CSSDRVQDTQYF. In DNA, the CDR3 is TGCAGCTCCGACAGGGTTCAAGATACGCAGTATTTT.

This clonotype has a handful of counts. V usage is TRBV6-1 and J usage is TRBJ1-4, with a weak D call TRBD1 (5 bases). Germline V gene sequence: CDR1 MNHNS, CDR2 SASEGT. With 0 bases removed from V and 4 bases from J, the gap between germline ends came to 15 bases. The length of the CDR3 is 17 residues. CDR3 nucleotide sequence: TGTGCCAGCAGTGAAGCGGGGCAGAGGGTTCGTAATGAAAAACTGTTTTTT. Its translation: CASSEAGQRVRNEKLFF.

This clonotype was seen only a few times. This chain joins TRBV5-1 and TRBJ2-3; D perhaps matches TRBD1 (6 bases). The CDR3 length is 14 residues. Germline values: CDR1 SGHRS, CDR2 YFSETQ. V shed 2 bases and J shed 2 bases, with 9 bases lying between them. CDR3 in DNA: TGCGCCAGCAGCTTCCAGGGGATCACAGATACGCAGTATTTT. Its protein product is CASSFQGITDTQYF.

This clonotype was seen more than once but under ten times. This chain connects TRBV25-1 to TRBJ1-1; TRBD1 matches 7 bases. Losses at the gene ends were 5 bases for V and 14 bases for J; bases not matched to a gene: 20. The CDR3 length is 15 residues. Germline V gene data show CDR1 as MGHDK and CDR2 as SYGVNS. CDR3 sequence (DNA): TGTGCCAGCAGTCCCCAAAGGACAGGACCAGCCCGGCGGTTCTTT. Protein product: CASSPQRTGPARRFF.

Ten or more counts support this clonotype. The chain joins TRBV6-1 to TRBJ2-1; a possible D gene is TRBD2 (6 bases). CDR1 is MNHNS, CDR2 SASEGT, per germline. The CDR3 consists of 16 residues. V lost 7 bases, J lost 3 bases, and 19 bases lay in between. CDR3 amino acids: CASTEHALAIYNEQFF. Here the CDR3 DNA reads TGTGCCAGCACCGAACATGCCCTAGCGATCTACAATGAGCAGTTCTTC.

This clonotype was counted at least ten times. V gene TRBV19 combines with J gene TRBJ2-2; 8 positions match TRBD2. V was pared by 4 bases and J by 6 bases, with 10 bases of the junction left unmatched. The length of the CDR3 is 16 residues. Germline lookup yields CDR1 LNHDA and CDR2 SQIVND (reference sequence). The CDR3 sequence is CASSTPRAAGAGELFF. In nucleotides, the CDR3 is TGTGCCAGTAGTACCCCCCGGGCAGCGGGAGCCGGGGAGCTGTTTTTT.

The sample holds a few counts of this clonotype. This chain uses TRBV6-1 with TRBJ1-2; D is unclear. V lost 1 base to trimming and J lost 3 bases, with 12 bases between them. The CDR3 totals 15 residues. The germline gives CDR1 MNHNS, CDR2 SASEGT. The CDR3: CASSEGTSDHYGYTF. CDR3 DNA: TGTGCCAGCAGTGAAGGGACTTCAGATCACTATGGCTACACCTTC.

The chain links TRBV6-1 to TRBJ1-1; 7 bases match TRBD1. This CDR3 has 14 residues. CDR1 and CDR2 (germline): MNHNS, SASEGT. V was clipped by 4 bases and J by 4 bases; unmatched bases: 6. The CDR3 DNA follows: TGTGCCAGCAGTGGTTCACAGGGGACCACTGAAGCTTTCTTT. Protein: CASSGSQGTTEAFF.

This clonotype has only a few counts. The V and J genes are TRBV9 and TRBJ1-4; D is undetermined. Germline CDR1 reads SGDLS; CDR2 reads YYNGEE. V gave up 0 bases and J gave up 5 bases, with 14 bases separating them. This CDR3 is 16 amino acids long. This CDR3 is CASSVEVTVGNEKLFF. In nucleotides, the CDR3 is TGTGCCAGCAGCGTAGAAGTAACTGTTGGGAATGAAAAACTGTTTTTT.

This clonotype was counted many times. The chain's CDR3 is CAWSVGGRAVSSFTDTQYF. The CDR3 DNA is TGTGCCTGGAGTGTCGGCGGGAGGGCCGTGAGTTCTTTCACAGATACGCAGTATTTT. V gene TRBV30 combines with J gene TRBJ2-3; 9 bases map to TRBD2. Trimming cost V 0 bases and J 2 bases; bases outside gene matches: 15. This CDR3 spans 19 amino acids. The germline V gene has CDR1 GTSNPN and CDR2 SVGIG (reference sequence).